One sample yielded the 27 T cell receptor beta chains listed below, sequenced in a study of cytomegalovirus exposure and HLA in healthy donors. With 60 Vbeta and 13 Jbeta primers, the PCR was carried out. The table came from immunoSEQ multiplex PCR; TCRdb's copy has only in-frame clones and leaves some out. The data hold 120,000 or so clones, with roughly a sixth observed a single time. The specimen was PBMCs. The receptor source for this set is a female donor in good health and CMV-seropositive.

The chain recombines TRBV15 with TRBJ2-7; 10 bases agree with TRBD1. Germline CDR1 LNHNV, CDR2 YYDKDF (reference sequence). This CDR3 is built from 16 residues. Trimming took 3 bases from V and 3 from J; bases not matched to a gene: 8. In DNA, the CDR3 is TGTGCCACCAGCAGCAGTACGGGACAGGGGTACTACGAGCAGTACTTC. Its translation: CATSSSTGQGYYEQYF.

The V gene is TRBV5-6, the J gene TRBJ2-2, with TRBD2 matching 12 bases. The CDR3 sequence is 19 residues long. CDR1 and CDR2 (germline): SGHDT, YYEEEE. J gave up 5 bases and V 1 base, and 12 bases lay outside the gene matches. This CDR3 reads CASSLLRLAGVVRTGELFF. As DNA, the CDR3 is TGTGCCAGCAGCTTGCTCCGACTAGCGGGAGTGGTAAGGACCGGGGAGCTGTTTTTT.

The chain is built from TRBV5-7 and TRBJ2-1; D perhaps matches TRBD2 (5 bases). Being an ORF, TRBV5-7 has a function that is uncertain. CDR3 length equals 15 residues. The germline V and J ends were trimmed by 3 bases and 2 bases, with 12 bases remaining between them. CDR3 sequence: CASSSDCQTYNEQFF. The CDR3 DNA is TGTGCCAGCAGCTCGGACTGCCAGACCTACAATGAGCAGTTCTTC.

The gene calls are TRBV4-3 and TRBJ2-7, with 10 bases lining up with TRBD1. The trim removed 5 bases at V and 4 bases at J, leaving 5 bases unmatched. The CDR3 totals 14 residues. Germline CDR1 and CDR2: LGHNA and YSLEER. Here the CDR3 DNA reads TGCGCCAGCAGCATGGACAGGGGGTCTTACGAGCAGTACTTC. It specifies CASSMDRGSYEQYF.

This clone has just a few counts. The chain employs TRBV5-6 and TRBJ1-1, with TRBD1 as a possible D gene (6 bases). The CDR3 is made up of 14 amino acids. Germline V gene data show CDR1 as SGHDT and CDR2 as YYEEEE. V lost 4 bases and J lost 2, with 12 bases in between. The CDR3 loop reads CASSPGALNTEAFF. Here the CDR3 DNA reads TGTGCCAGCAGCCCAGGGGCCTTAAACACTGAAGCTTTCTTT. Complete variable domain (other parts from reference TRBV5-6 and TRBJ1-1): DAGVTQSPTHLIKTRGQQVTLRCSPKSGHDTVSWYQQALGQGPQFIFQYYEEEERQRGNFPDRFSGHQFPNYSSELNVNALLLGDSALYLCASSPGALNTEAFFGQGTRLTVV.

This clone was observed a few times. The V gene is TRBV4-2, the J gene TRBJ1-5, with 7 bases lining up with TRBD1. The CDR3 has 15 amino acids. Trimming cost V 3 bases and J 3 bases; bases outside gene matches: 5. Looked up from germline, CDR1 is LGHNA and CDR2 is YNFKEQ. This CDR3 is CASSHSGQLNQPQHF. CDR3 bases: TGTGCCAGCAGCCACTCGGGACAGCTCAATCAGCCCCAGCATTTT.

The chain employs TRBV6-1 and TRBJ2-1; 10 nucleotides line up with TRBD2. Trimming at V came to 4 bases and at J to 0 bases, leaving 3 bases not matched to a gene. CDR1 is MNHNS, CDR2 SASEGT, per germline. CDR3 length equals 16 residues. CDR3 sequence reads: CASSGTSGSSYNEQFF. The CDR3 DNA is TGTGCCAGCAGTGGGACTAGCGGCAGCTCCTACAATGAGCAGTTCTTC.

The chain has TRBV7-9 and TRBJ2-1, with 16 bases identical to TRBD2. V dropped 5 bases and J dropped 3; count of bases not matched to a gene: 10. Germline V gives CDR1 SEHNR, CDR2 FQNEAQ (reference sequence). The CDR3 is 19 residues long. CDR3 sequence (DNA): TGTGCCAGCAGCCGGATGGGGACTAGCGGGAGGGCCCACTACAATGAGCAGTTCTTC. Translated, it gives CASSRMGTSGRAHYNEQFF.

This clone was seen a few times. The chain uses TRBV6-1 and TRBJ2-3; D is possibly TRBD2 (6 bases). The germline gives CDR1 MNHNS, CDR2 SASEGT. Trimming took 2 bases from V and 4 from J, leaving 13 bases between them. The CDR3 runs 15 residues. The DNA of the CDR3 is TGTGCCAGCAGTGAACAGACTAGTTCTGCAGATACGCAGTATTTT. Translating gives CASSEQTSSADTQYF.

J is TRBJ1-4 and V is TRBV18, with D possibly TRBD1 on 5 matching bases. The germline gives CDR1 KGHSH, CDR2 LQKENI. This CDR3 has 15 amino acids. Trimming cost V 1 base and J 1 base, with 7 bases left between them. The CDR3 sequence: CASSPRGVTNEKLFF. Written as DNA, the CDR3 is TGTGCCAGCTCACCACGGGGGGTAACTAATGAAAAACTGTTTTTT.

The chain recombines TRBV28 with TRBJ2-2, with 7 positions matching TRBD1. This CDR3 contains 16 residues. Trimming took 5 bases from V and 2 from J; bases not matched to a gene: 8. Germline CDR1 and CDR2: MDHEN and SYDVKM. The CDR3 here is CASSGTGERNTGELFF. The CDR3 nucleotides read TGTGCCAGCAGTGGTACAGGGGAGCGCAACACCGGGGAGCTGTTTTTT.

The rearrangement joins TRBV13 to TRBJ1-1, with TRBD1 matching 8 bases. The CDR3 spans 18 residues. The V gene's germline CDR1 is PRHDT and CDR2 FYEKMQ (reference sequence). V dropped 5 bases and J dropped 0; count of bases not matched to a gene: 14. CDR3 DNA sequence: TGTGCCAGCAGCCCCATCCTGGCAGGGGGCCAGATGAACACTGAAGCTTTCTTT. Translating it yields CASSPILAGGQMNTEAFF. The full variable domain, rest sourced from reference TRBV13 and TRBJ1-1, is AAGVIQSPRHLIKEKRETATLKCYPIPRHDTVYWYQQGPGQDPQFLISFYEKMQSDKGSIPDRFSAQQFSDYHSELNMSSLELGDSALYFCASSPILAGGQMNTEAFFGQGTRLTVV.

The V gene is TRBV30, the J gene TRBJ1-4; D is uncertain. The length of the CDR3 is 15 residues. CDR1 and CDR2 from the germline V gene are GTSNPN and SVGIG (reference sequence). V was clipped by 1 base and J by 5 bases, with 14 bases between them. The CDR3 loop reads CAWSGYRIENEKLFF. CDR3 nucleotide sequence: TGTGCCTGGAGTGGATACAGAATCGAGAATGAAAAACTGTTTTTT.

A few counts support this clone. V usage is TRBV6-4 and J usage is TRBJ1-6, with 8 bases aligning to TRBD1. The CDR3 runs 14 residues. Trimming removed 5 bases from V and 6 bases from J; junction bases left unmatched: 3. The V gene's germline CDR1 is MRHNA and CDR2 SNTAGT. CDR3 protein: CASSIDRGNSPLHF. DNA for the CDR3: TGTGCCAGCAGTATAGACAGGGGTAATTCACCCCTCCACTTT.

This chain joins TRBV2 and TRBJ1-1; 8 bases match TRBD1. Germline CDR1 is SNHLY and CDR2 is FYNNEI. The V and J ends lost 0 bases and 5 bases, in that order; junction bases with no gene match: 2. CDR3 length equals 14 residues. In DNA, the CDR3 is TGTGCCAGCAGTGAAGCGAACAGGGGGACTGAAGCTTTCTTT. Its protein product is CASSEANRGTEAFF.

This clone has only a few counts. This chain connects TRBV10-1 to TRBJ1-1; D is possibly TRBD1 (6 bases). Trimming took off 2 bases at V and 6 bases at J, with 13 bases between the two ends. Germline CDR1 and CDR2: WNHNN and SYGVQD (reference sequence). The CDR3 totals 14 residues. The CDR3 loop reads CASSETGGNAEAFF. CDR3 in DNA: TGCGCCAGCAGTGAGACGGGGGGCAACGCTGAAGCTTTCTTT.

This clone was detected only a few times. V usage is TRBV7-9 and J usage is TRBJ1-1; D is unresolved. V lost 5 bases and J 7 bases, leaving 11 bases between the germline ends. CDR1 and CDR2 (germline): SEHNR, FQNEAQ (reference sequence). The CDR3 loop spans 12 amino acids. CDR3 DNA sequence: TGTGCCAGCAGCAAAAGTACGGTTGAAGCTTTCTTT. It translates to CASSKSTVEAFF. Full variable domain (outside the CDR3, taken from reference TRBV7-9 and TRBJ1-1): DTGVSQNPRHKITKRGQNVTFRCDPISEHNRLYWYRQTLGQGPEFLTYFQNEAQLEKSRLLSDRFSAERPKGSFSTLEIQRTEQGDSAMYLCASSKSTVEAFFGQGTRLTVV.

V and J are TRBV6-6 and TRBJ2-7; 12 bases fit TRBD2. The CDR3 runs to 15 residues. With 4 bases clipped from V and 7 bases from J, the junction kept 8 bases outside the gene matches. Per germline, CDR1 MNHNY and CDR2 SVGAGI (reference sequence). As DNA, the CDR3 is TGTGCCAGCAGTTTGTCTAGCGGGAGGGCCATGGAGCAGTACTTC. This gives the protein CASSLSSGRAMEQYF.

This clone was seen more than once but under ten times. The rearrangement uses TRBV6-6 and TRBJ2-5; 7 nucleotides align to TRBD1. The trim removed 5 bases at V and 0 bases at J, leaving 3 bases unmatched. CDR1 is MNHNY and CDR2 is SVGAGI in the germline V gene (reference sequence). This CDR3 has 14 amino acids. The CDR3 DNA reads as TGTGCCAGCAGTGCGACAGGGTACCAAGAGACCCAGTACTTC. It encodes CASSATGYQETQYF.

The chain uses TRBV7-2 and TRBJ1-5; tentatively, D is TRBD1 (5 bases). The CDR3 has 13 residues. V lost 3 bases to trimming and J lost 5 bases, with 8 bases between them. Germline CDR1 and CDR2: SGHTA and FQGNSA. The CDR3 region has the DNA TGTGCCAGCAGCTTGACAGAGTATCAGCCCCAGCATTTT. This translates into CASSLTEYQPQHF.

The rearrangement links TRBV6-5 to TRBJ2-7, with a tentative D call TRBD1 (6 bases). The V gene's germline CDR1 is MNHEY and CDR2 SVGAGI. Trimming took 6 bases from V and 3 from J, leaving 15 bases between them. The CDR3 consists of 14 residues. The CDR3 bases are TGTGCCAGCAGGGGGCAGGGGCTCGACTACGAGCAGTACTTC. Translation gives CASRGQGLDYEQYF.

This clone was observed a handful of times. The chain links TRBV20-1 to TRBJ1-4; perhaps TRBD1 as D (5 bases). The germline V and J ends were trimmed by 5 bases and 11 bases, with 12 bases remaining between them. Germline CDR1 and CDR2: DFQATT and SNEGSKA (reference sequence). The CDR3 extends over 11 amino acids. The CDR3 DNA reads as TGCAGTGCTCAGACAGCACCGAAACTGTTTTTT. Translating it yields CSAQTAPKLFF.

This clone was seen a handful of times. The gene calls are TRBV5-1 and TRBJ2-3, with D possibly being TRBD2 (7 bases). CDR3 length equals 16 residues. From germline, CDR1 is SGHRS and CDR2 YFSETQ. Trimming cost V 4 bases and J 2 bases, with 17 bases left between them. DNA for the CDR3: TGCGCCAGCAGCGCCACAGGGCGGGGGAACACAGATACGCAGTATTTT. Translated: CASSATGRGNTDTQYF.

This chain links TRBV18 with TRBJ1-1; D uncertain. V was trimmed by 3 bases and J by 3 bases, leaving 8 bases between them. Germline CDR1 reads KGHSH; CDR2 reads LQKENI. There are 13 residues in the CDR3. Here the CDR3 reads CASSPMRDTEAFF. The CDR3 DNA is TGTGCCAGCTCACCCATGAGGGACACTGAAGCTTTCTTT.

The J gene is TRBJ1-6, the V gene TRBV5-4; D is unresolved. Germline CDR1 and CDR2: SGHNT and YYREEE (reference sequence). This CDR3 is built from 13 residues. V was trimmed by 0 bases and J by 10 bases, leaving 8 bases between them. CDR3 in amino acids: CASSLEAGSPLHF. CDR3 in DNA: TGTGCCAGCAGCTTGGAGGCGGGCTCACCCCTCCACTTT.

The chain carries TRBV2 and TRBJ2-7; possible D gene TRBD1, 5 bases. V was pared by 6 bases and J by 0 bases, with 12 bases between. Germline V gives CDR1 SNHLY, CDR2 FYNNEI. This CDR3 spans 14 amino acids. The CDR3 nucleotides read TGTGCCAGCAGACTTATCAGGGTCTCCTACGAGCAGTACTTC. This translates into CASRLIRVSYEQYF.

This clone was seen more than once but under ten times. The chain links TRBV4-3 to TRBJ2-1, with D unclear. The V and J ends lost 4 bases and 6 bases respectively, with 19 bases between them. CDR1 and CDR2 (germline): LGHNA, YSLEER. The CDR3 has 16 residues. The DNA for the CDR3 is TGCGCCAGCAGCCGATCAATACGTTCGACTTTCAATGAGCAGTTCTTC. It encodes CASSRSIRSTFNEQFF.